This T cell receptor (beta chain) was recorded in a study of siplizumab effects on memory and regulatory T cells (dated by TCRdb to the late 2010s). Regarding the research as a whole: The study examined how the anti-CD2 antibody siplizumab affects alloreactive T-cell subsets in allogeneic mixed lymphocyte reactions built from human PBMCs.

V is cut by 1 base and J by 5 bases, and the space between the germline ends is 11 bases. The CDR3 covers 15 residues, taking in both the cysteine and the phenylalanine. The DNA shown is the 45-base CDR3, in frame from base 1. Reading the germline V gene gives CDR1 SGHVS and CDR2 FQNEAQ. Sorted unstimulated T cells and proliferating T cells recovered from mixed lymphocyte reactions were subjected to TCRbeta CDR3 sequencing. Fresh whole blood from nine to eleven HLA-typed healthy donors was used to isolate PBMCs. Unstimulated CD4+ regulatory T cells were FACS-sorted to map the origin of alloreactive clones. As concerns this clone: Its antigen target is currently unknown. Per-base qualities were not stored, and no clone one base away is much larger.

The library came from the immunoSEQ multiplex PCR assay. About 10^5 TCR templates per sample were assayed by the deep sequencing platform. Genomic DNA extracted from sorted T cells was the material used for TCRbeta CDR3 sequencing. On the study's bioinformatics: The R programming language was used for clonal analysis of TCRbeta CDR3 data. Alloreactive CD4+ and CD8+ clones were defined by comparing unstimulated samples with post-reaction CFSE-low samples. Regulatory or non-regulatory origin of alloreactive CD4+ clones was assigned by matching sequences to the sorted unstimulated Treg and non-Treg repertoires. As stored in TCRdb, this immuneACCESS dataset retains in-frame rearrangements with V and J assigned. A fraction of the clones does not appear; measured against another copy, unresolved V genes explain less than half of the discrepancy, and the remainder lacks a known reason. V and J calls and clone size are as listed in that table; D and trimming were resolved from the DNA. The sample profile shows about 100,000 clones; under 95% of them were found once. Approximately 0.66% of the sample rests with the top ten.

Overall results and qualifications from the work: Among mappable alloreactive CD4+ clones, the Treg-derived fraction averaged nearly 70% with siplizumab versus 26.9% in control reactions. A naive or memory phenotype could not be assigned to roughly 75-97% of proliferating CD4+ or CD8+ clones. Siplizumab significantly reduced the cumulative frequency of alloreactive sequences traceable to unstimulated CD4+ memory T cells. Because sequences at frequencies below about 10^-5 were poorly captured, only a minor fraction of alloreactive clones could be mapped back to unstimulated subsets. Whether proliferating Tregs from siplizumab cultures were suppressive was not functionally confirmed. Compared with memory T cells, unstimulated naive T cells appeared more diverse, and naive cells seemed to make a substantial contribution to the alloresponse.

The V and J segments used are TRBV7-8 and TRBJ2-2, and perhaps TRBD2 as D gene, on 5 matching bases. Sequences were obtained from Tregs sorted from blood. The sequence was obtained from a human donor in good health. The CDR3 reads as follows: CASSLDSVGTGELFF. The DNA is as follows: TGTGCCAGCAGCTTAGATAGCGTCGGGACCGGGGAGCTGTTTTTT. With the portions outside the CDR3 filled from the reference TRBV7-8 and TRBJ2-2 genes, the complete variable region becomes GAGVSQSPRYKVAKRGQDVALRCDPISGHVSLFWYQQALGQGPEFLTYFQNEAQLDKSGLPSDRFFAERPEGSVSTLKIQRTQQEDSAVYLCASSLDSVGTGELFFGEGSRLTVL.